The 27 T cell receptor beta chains below all came from one sample that was sequenced in a study of neoadjuvant anti-PD-1 for oral cavity cancer (dated by TCRdb to about 2021). Library method: the immunoSEQ multiplex PCR assay. Not all clones reach the TCRdb copy of this immuneACCESS table, which keeps in-frame sequences only. Checked studies attribute under half of the gap to unresolved V genes and leave the rest unexplained. This sample is represented by 14,000 or so clones; around 70% of them were singletons. Of the sample, around 2.3% is held by the ten largest clones. In light of the paper, this sample's time point label describes: after neoadjuvant nivolumab, at surgical resection. The sequenced sample was PBMCs, obtained after nivolumab (anti-PD-1) treatment. These TCRs come from a person aged 35-79 years with oral cavity squamous cell carcinoma.

The rearrangement links TRBV7-3 to TRBJ2-1; TRBD1 aligns across 8 bases. With V trimmed by 5 bases and J by 11 bases, 11 bases remained unmatched. CDR1 and CDR2 from the germline V gene are SGHTA and FQGTGA. The CDR3 runs 14 residues. Here the CDR3 reads CASSPTSGTGKQFF. For the CDR3, the DNA is TGTGCCAGCAGCCCCACGTCTGGGACAGGAAAGCAGTTCTTC.

This clone was seen a few times. CDR3 nucleotide sequence: TGTGCCAGTAGCCATCCAGGGAGACACTTCAATCAGCCCCAGCATTTT. This codes for CASSHPGRHFNQPQHF. The gene calls are TRBV19 and TRBJ1-5; D possibly corresponds to TRBD1 (5 bases). Germline loops: CDR1 LNHDA, CDR2 SQIVND (reference sequence). The length of the CDR3 is 16 residues. Trimming took 6 bases from V and 3 from J, leaving 18 bases between them.

This chain links TRBV29-1 with TRBJ2-5, with D possibly TRBD2 on 5 matching bases. The V gene's germline CDR1 is SQVTM and CDR2 ANQGSEA. This CDR3 has 14 amino acids. V lost 3 bases and J lost 1, with 12 bases in between. CDR3 nucleotides: TGCAGCGTTGAGGCGGGTTACAGCCAAGAGACCCAGTACTTC. Translated, it gives CSVEAGYSQETQYF.

The V gene is TRBV7-8, the J gene TRBJ2-1; D is possibly TRBD2 (5 bases). The CDR3 has 14 amino acids. Germline CDR1 reads SGHVS; CDR2 reads FQNEAQ. Trimming stripped 0 bases from V and 11 bases from J, with 14 bases between. The DNA of the CDR3 is TGTGCCAGCAGCTTAGCGGATAGCGTACGGAAGCAGTTCTTC. Translation: CASSLADSVRKQFF.

This sequence joins TRBV19 and TRBJ1-5; a weak D match, TRBD1 (6 bases). Trimming pared 3 bases from V and 0 bases from J, leaving 12 bases between. The CDR3 runs 16 residues. Germline values: CDR1 LNHDA, CDR2 SQIVND (reference sequence). The CDR3 region has the DNA TGTGCCAGTAGTATGGGGGGCCGACCTAGCAATCAGCCCCAGCATTTT. Its translation is CASSMGGRPSNQPQHF.

The genes are TRBV28 and TRBJ2-3; D is unclear. CDR3 length equals 13 residues. The germline V gene encodes CDR1 MDHEN and CDR2 SYDVKM. Trimming took off 3 bases at V and 7 bases at J, with 11 bases between the two ends. The CDR3 sequence is CASSLLQGNTQYF. The CDR3 bases are TGTGCCAGCAGTTTGCTACAAGGGAATACGCAGTATTTT.

This rearrangement joins TRBV5-5 to TRBJ1-2; D gene unclear. The CDR3 is 13 residues long. With 0 bases removed from V and 4 bases from J, the gap between germline ends came to 7 bases. Per germline, CDR1 SGHKS and CDR2 YYEKEE (reference sequence). The CDR3 sequence: CASSLEQIYGYTF. The DNA for the CDR3 is TGTGCCAGCAGCTTGGAACAGATCTATGGCTACACCTTC. The variable domain in full, with the rest retrieved from reference TRBV5-5 and TRBJ1-2, is DAGVTQSPTHLIKTRGQQVTLRCSPISGHKSVSWYQQVLGQGPQFIFQYYEKEERGRGNFPDRFSARQFPNYSSELNVNALLLGDSALYLCASSLEQIYGYTFGSGTRLTVV.

CDR3 amino acids: CASSWTSGSTEQYF. CDR3 nucleotide sequence: TGTGCCAGCAGCTGGACTAGCGGGTCAACCGAGCAGTACTTC. The genes are TRBV5-5 and TRBJ2-7, with 11 bases aligning to TRBD2. With V trimmed by 3 bases and J by 6 bases, 5 bases remained unmatched. CDR3 size: 14 residues. Germline V gives CDR1 SGHKS, CDR2 YYEKEE (reference sequence). Together with reference TRBV5-5 and TRBJ2-7, the CDR3 gives the full variable domain: DAGVTQSPTHLIKTRGQQVTLRCSPISGHKSVSWYQQVLGQGPQFIFQYYEKEERGRGNFPDRFSARQFPNYSSELNVNALLLGDSALYLCASSWTSGSTEQYFGPGTRLTVT.

V gene TRBV30 combines with J gene TRBJ2-1, with D uncertain. The CDR3 has 13 amino acids. CDR1 and CDR2 (germline): GTSNPN, SVGIG (reference sequence). V was trimmed by 0 bases and J by 4 bases, leaving 7 bases between them. The CDR3 spells CAWSVNLYNEQFF. In DNA form, the CDR3 reads TGTGCCTGGAGTGTAAACCTGTACAATGAGCAGTTCTTC.

This chain joins TRBV4-2 and TRBJ1-2, with 8 bases identical to TRBD1. CDR1 LGHNA and CDR2 YNFKEQ come from the germline V gene. The CDR3 consists of 17 residues. V lost 4 bases and J lost 5; bases outside the gene matches: 15. CDR3 sequence reads: CASSPTIGQGGRYGYTF. In DNA form, the CDR3 reads TGTGCCAGCAGCCCCACCATCGGACAGGGAGGTCGGTATGGCTACACCTTC.

A single count supports this clone. V usage is TRBV10-3 and J usage is TRBJ2-3; 9 bases match TRBD1. The CDR3 contains 15 residues. In germline, CDR1 is ENHRY, CDR2 SYGVKD. Germline trimming cut 7 bases from V and 5 bases from J; bases unmatched to any gene: 10. The DNA of the CDR3 is TGTGCCATCACCCGGACAGGGGTCACGGGAGATACGCAGTATTTT. Translation: CAITRTGVTGDTQYF.

The genes are TRBV10-3 and TRBJ2-7, with D possibly being TRBD1 or TRBD2 (7 bases each). Germline CDR1 and CDR2: ENHRY and SYGVKD. V was cut by 4 bases and J by 0 bases, with 16 bases left in between. The CDR3 has 16 residues. The CDR3 DNA is TGTGCCATCAGTGGGAGTGGGAGGGGGCTCTCCTACGAGCAGTACTTC. Translation gives CAISGSGRGLSYEQYF.

The chain joins TRBV29-1 to TRBJ1-4; D is perhaps TRBD1 (6 bases). Germline CDR1 and CDR2: SQVTM and ANQGSEA. This CDR3 has 14 residues. Trimming took off 6 bases at V and 2 bases at J, with 13 bases between the two ends. The CDR3, as DNA: TGCAGCGTCGGTCAGGGGTTCACTAATGAAAAACTGTTTTTT. This gives the protein CSVGQGFTNEKLFF.

The gene calls are TRBV2 and TRBJ2-1; 16 bases agree with TRBD2. J lost 9 bases, V lost 6 bases, and 8 bases had no gene match. The CDR3 runs 16 residues. CDR1 and CDR2 (germline): SNHLY, FYNNEI. The CDR3, as DNA: TGTGCCAGCAGCCCGGGACTAGCGGGAGGGAAAGGTGAGCAGTTCTTC. The encoded protein is CASSPGLAGGKGEQFF.

The chain has TRBV7-9 and TRBJ2-5; 12 bases align to TRBD2. Trimming took 4 bases from V and 5 from J; bases not matched to a gene: 5. Per germline, CDR1 SEHNR and CDR2 FQNEAQ (reference sequence). This CDR3 region has 15 residues. CDR3: CASSSLAGGYETQYF. CDR3 DNA sequence: TGTGCCAGCAGCTCACTAGCGGGAGGCTATGAGACCCAGTACTTC. Drawing the rest from reference TRBV7-9 and TRBJ2-5, the complete variable domain is DTGVSQNPRHKITKRGQNVTFRCDPISEHNRLYWYRQTLGQGPEFLTYFQNEAQLEKSRLLSDRFSAERPKGSFSTLEIQRTEQGDSAMYLCASSSLAGGYETQYFGPGTRLLVL.

The chain uses TRBV10-3 and TRBJ1-3, with 9 bases lining up with TRBD1. This CDR3 region has 16 residues. Trimming removed 4 bases from V and 4 bases from J; junction bases left unmatched: 8. The germline CDR1 and CDR2 sequences are ENHRY and SYGVKD. Here the CDR3 DNA reads TGTGCCATCAGTGCTGGGACAGGGATTAGGGGAAACACCATATATTTT. It specifies CAISAGTGIRGNTIYF.

CDR3 sequence reads: CAWSSPSFNSPLHF. In DNA, the CDR3 is TGTGCCTGGAGTTCGCCCAGCTTCAATTCACCCCTCCACTTT. The chain combines TRBV30 with TRBJ1-6; D remains ambiguous. V was trimmed by 2 bases and J by 7 bases, leaving 12 bases between them. CDR1 GTSNPN and CDR2 SVGIG come from the germline V gene (reference sequence). The CDR3 extends over 14 amino acids.

The V and J genes are TRBV11-3 and TRBJ2-1; TRBD2 aligns across 13 bases. The CDR3 consists of 18 residues. CDR1 and CDR2 from the germline V gene are SGHNT and YENEEA. V was pared by 0 bases and J by 7 bases, with 9 bases of the junction left unmatched. CDR3 in DNA: TGTGCCAGCAGCTTAGACCAATCCGGGACTAGCGGGATTAATGAGCAGTTCTTC. Its protein product is CASSLDQSGTSGINEQFF.

V gene TRBV27 combines with J gene TRBJ1-1; tentative D call: TRBD1 (5 bases). V was trimmed by 1 base and J by 4 bases, leaving 10 bases between them. There are 14 residues in the CDR3. CDR1 is MNHEY and CDR2 is SMNVEV in the germline V gene (reference sequence). The CDR3 reads CASSLLGGVTEAFF. The CDR3, as DNA: TGTGCCAGCAGTTTATTGGGAGGGGTCACTGAAGCTTTCTTT.

The chain recombines TRBV9 with TRBJ2-1; TRBD1 matches 7 bases. The CDR3 has 16 amino acids. Per the germline V gene, CDR1 is SGDLS and CDR2 is YYNGEE. J was trimmed by 4 bases and V by 2 bases; bases with no gene match: 9. The CDR3 DNA reads as TGTGCCAGCAGCGTCCCAGGCCGGGACAGATACAATGAGCAGTTCTTC. Encoded protein: CASSVPGRDRYNEQFF.

J is TRBJ2-2 and V is TRBV5-4; D gene unclear. V lost 10 bases and J lost 2, with 12 bases in between. Germline V CDR1 and CDR2: SGHNT, YYREEE (reference sequence). CDR3 length: 13 residues. DNA for the CDR3: TGTGCCGTACTAAAACCAAACACCGGGGAGCTGTTTTTT. Encoded protein: CAVLKPNTGELFF.

This clone was seen only a few times. The DNA is left out, because the CDR3 cannot be placed on it with certainty; the CDR3 is given as TCRdb lists it. The gene calls are TRBV13 and TRBJ2-2; the table names TRBD2, a call not compared with the DNA. Looked up from germline, CDR1 is PRHDT and CDR2 is FYEKMQ (reference sequence). The CDR3 totals 13 residues, both ends included. The CDR3 reads CASRLFGAGELFF.

The V and J genes are TRBV10-2 and TRBJ1-4; 7 nucleotides line up with TRBD1. The J segment lost 0 bases and the V segment lost 2 bases, leaving 0 bases of the junction unmatched. The CDR3 consists of 15 residues. CDR1 is WSHSY and CDR2 is SAAADI in the germline V gene. The CDR3 DNA follows: TGCGCCAGCAGTGAGGACAGGGCAACTAATGAAAAACTGTTTTTT. Translation: CASSEDRATNEKLFF.

This clone was seen only a few times. V is TRBV4-1 and J is TRBJ2-3; possibly TRBD2 for D (5 bases). V was shortened by 0 bases and J by 6 bases, with 19 bases between the two germline ends. Germline CDR1 and CDR2: MGHRA and YSYEKL. This CDR3 is 17 amino acids long. The chain's CDR3 is CASSQDITNGIADTQYF. The CDR3 coding sequence is TGCGCCAGCAGCCAAGATATAACTAACGGGATAGCGGATACGCAGTATTTT.

The chain employs TRBV19 and TRBJ1-5; possible D gene TRBD1, 5 bases. Trimming took off 4 bases at V and 1 base at J, with 14 bases between the two ends. Germline V gene sequence: CDR1 LNHDA, CDR2 SQIVND (reference sequence). The CDR3 loop spans 16 amino acids. The CDR3: CASSSMWRGSNQPQHF. The CDR3 DNA reads TGTGCCAGTAGTAGTATGTGGAGGGGAAGCAATCAGCCCCAGCATTTT.

The V call is TRBV5-1, the J call TRBJ2-5, with D uncertain. V dropped 0 bases and J dropped 0 bases, with 0 bases sitting between them. Per germline, CDR1 SGHRS and CDR2 YFSETQ. The CDR3 sequence is 12 residues long. The CDR3 sequence: CASSLDQETQYF. CDR3 nucleotides: TGCGCCAGCAGCTTGGACCAAGAGACCCAGTACTTC. Full variable domain (outside the CDR3, taken from reference TRBV5-1 and TRBJ2-5): KAGVTQTPRYLIKTRGQQVTLSCSPISGHRSVSWYQQTPGQGLQFLFEYFSETQRNKGNFPGRFSGRQFSNSRSEMNVSTLELGDSALYLCASSLDQETQYFGPGTRLLVL.

This clone came up once. This chain connects TRBV19 to TRBJ2-2; 7 bases line up with TRBD1. J was trimmed by 1 base and V by 6 bases; bases with no gene match: 17. Germline V gives CDR1 LNHDA, CDR2 SQIVND (reference sequence). The CDR3 has 19 residues. In DNA, the CDR3 is TGTGCCAGTAGCCCACACGGAAACTGGGGGACAGTGAACACCGGGGAGCTGTTTTTT. Its protein product is CASSPHGNWGTVNTGELFF.